Listed below are T cell receptor beta chains from one sample, sequenced in a study of T-cell memory formation after mild COVID-19. From the 5' RACE reads, TCRdb called clonotypes with MiXCR, one entry per CDR3 protein. The sample consists of a few hundred thousand distinct CDR3 sequences, about a fifth of them appearing once. The sample taken for sequencing was PBMCs or a T cell subset sorted from them (not recorded which). The receptor source for this set is an adult woman who had mild COVID-19 (a few samples of this study predate the infection). Cell type and time point are not known. CDR3s include the opening cysteine and the closing phenylalanine or tryptophan. The D gene is left open where the match is weak. Size tells how often a clone was seen (once, few, many) or the class of an expanded clone, and some rows leave it out.

- | TRBJ2-7 | 15 | few | TRBV5-1 | TGCGCCAGCAGCTCCGGCGTCGGGGGAATATACGAGCAGTACTTC | CASSSGVGGIYEQYF
- | TRBJ1-1 | 16 | - | TRBV21-1 | TGTGCCAGCAGCAACTGGGGTAGGGCCCTGAACACTGAAGCTTTCTTT | CASSNWGRALNTEAFF
- | TRBJ2-4 | 15 | few | TRBV20-1 | TGCAGTGCTAGAGATTACGGGTGGGGCGGAAACATTCAGTACTTC | CSARDYGWGGNIQYF
TRBD1 | TRBJ2-7 | 13 | - | TRBV5-6 | TGTGCCAGCAGACGGGACAGACCTTTCGAGCAGTACTTC | CASRRDRPFEQYF
- | TRBJ2-5 | 10 | few | TRBV2 | TGTGCCAGCAAACAAGAGACCCAGTACTTC | CASKQETQYF
- | TRBJ2-7 | 14 | few | TRBV7-2 | TGTGCCAGCAGCATGGCGACTGGCTCCTACGAGCAGTACTTC | CASSMATGSYEQYF
- | TRBJ1-3 | 17 | - | TRBV3-1 | TGTGCCAGCAGCACGATAAGAGGGAAGAGCTCTGGAAACACCATATATTTT | CASSTIRGKSSGNTIYF
TRBD2 | TRBJ2-6 | 18 | - | TRBV9 | TGTGCCAGCAGCGTAGCGGCTAGCGGATCTTCTGGGGCCAACGTCCTGACTTTC | CASSVAASGSSGANVLTF
- | TRBJ2-7 | 13 | - | TRBV5-6 | TGTGCCAGCAGCTTGGGGACACCGGCGGGGCAGTACTTC | CASSLGTPAGQYF
- | TRBJ2-1 | 13 | - | TRBV10-3 | TGTGCCAGCCGGGACCGCATGGGCAATGAGCAGTTCTTC | CASRDRMGNEQFF
TRBD1 | TRBJ1-2 | 17 | few | TRBV4-3 | TGCGCCAGCAGCCTGGAACCGGGACAGGCTCTATCCTATGGCTACACCTTC | CASSLEPGQALSYGYTF
TRBD2 | TRBJ2-1 | 15 | few | TRBV6-2/TRBV6-3 | TGTGCCAGCAGCCAGGGACTAGCGACCTACAATGAGCAGTTCTTC | CASSQGLATYNEQFF
TRBD1 | TRBJ1-1 | 14 | few | TRBV5-1 | TGCGCCAGCAGGGGGACAGGGGGGAACACTGAAGCTTTCTTT | CASRGTGGNTEAFF
- | TRBJ1-5 | 13 | few | TRBV12-3/TRBV12-4 | TGTGCCAGCAGTGCAGGAAACAATCAGCCCCAGCATTTT | CASSAGNNQPQHF
- | TRBJ1-2 | 13 | many | TRBV12-3/TRBV12-4 | TGTGCCAGCAGTTCACCCTCGAACTATGGCTACACCTTC | CASSSPSNYGYTF
- | TRBJ1-6 | 17 | - | TRBV9 | TGTGCCAGCAGTCTTGGACAGTCAAGGACCTATAATTCACCCCTCCACTTT | CASSLGQSRTYNSPLHF